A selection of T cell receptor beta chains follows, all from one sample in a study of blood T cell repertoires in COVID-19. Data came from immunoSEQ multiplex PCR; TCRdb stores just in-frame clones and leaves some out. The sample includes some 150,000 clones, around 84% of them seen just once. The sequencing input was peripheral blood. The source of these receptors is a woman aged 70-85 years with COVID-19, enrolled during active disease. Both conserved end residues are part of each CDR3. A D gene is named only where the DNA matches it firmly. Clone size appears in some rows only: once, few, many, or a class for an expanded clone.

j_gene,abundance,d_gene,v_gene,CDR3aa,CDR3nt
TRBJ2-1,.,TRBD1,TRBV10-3,CATKGQGIAQFF,TGTGCCACCAAGGGACAGGGAATTGCGCAGTTCTTC
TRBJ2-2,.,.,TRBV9,CASRLQGSTGELFF,TGTGCCAGCAGACTGCAGGGCTCCACCGGGGAGCTGTTTTTT
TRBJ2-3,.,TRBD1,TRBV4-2,CASSQESGQGPTDTQYF,TGTGCCAGCAGCCAAGAATCAGGACAGGGGCCGACAGATACGCAGTATTTT
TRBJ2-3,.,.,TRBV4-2,CASSQDAGGGTQYF,TGTGCCAGCAGCCAAGACGCTGGCGGCGGTACGCAGTATTTT
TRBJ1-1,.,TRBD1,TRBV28,CASRPTGAEAFF,TGTGCCAGCAGGCCGACAGGGGCTGAAGCTTTCTTT
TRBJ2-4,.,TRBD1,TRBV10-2,CASQGQENIQYF,TGCGCCAGCCAGGGACAGGAAAACATTCAGTACTTC
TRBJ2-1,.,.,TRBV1,CTSSPRWAGETNNEQFF,TGCACCAGCAGCCCGCGATGGGCGGGGGAGACTAACAATGAGCAGTTCTTC
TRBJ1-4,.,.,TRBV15,CATSRDGRPNEKLFF,TGTGCCACCAGCAGAGATGGGCGACCCAATGAAAAACTGTTTTTT
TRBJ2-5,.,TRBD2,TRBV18,CASSPPTSGSYRETQYF,TGTGCCAGCTCACCACCGACTAGCGGGAGTTATAGGGAGACCCAGTACTTC
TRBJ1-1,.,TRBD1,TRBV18,CASSLGTGAMNTEAFF,TGTGCCAGCTCACTGGGGACAGGGGCCATGAACACTGAAGCTTTCTTT
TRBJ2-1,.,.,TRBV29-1,CSVETGKQFF,TGCAGCGTTGAAACAGGGAAGCAGTTCTTC
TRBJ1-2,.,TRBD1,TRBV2,CASRPDRAYGYTF,TGTGCCAGCAGACCCGACAGGGCCTATGGCTACACCTTC
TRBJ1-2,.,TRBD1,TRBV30,CAWWDRGYYGYTF,TGTGCCTGGTGGGACAGGGGATACTATGGCTACACCTTC
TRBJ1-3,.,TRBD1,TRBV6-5,CASSPGTGGNTIYF,TGTGCCAGCAGCCCCGGGACAGGGGGAAACACCATATATTTT
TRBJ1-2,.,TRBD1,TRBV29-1,CSVGDRFYGYTF,TGCAGCGTTGGGGACAGGTTCTACGGCTACACCTTC
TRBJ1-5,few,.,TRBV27,CASSLPGRGQPQHF,TGTGCCAGCAGTTTACCCGGGAGGGGACAGCCCCAGCATTTT
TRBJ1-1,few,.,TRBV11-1,CASSLRTGRNTEAFF,TGTGCCAGCAGCCTACGAACAGGAAGGAACACTGAAGCTTTCTTT
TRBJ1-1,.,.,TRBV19,CASSTGAEAFF,TGTGCCAGTAGTACAGGGGCTGAAGCTTTCTTT
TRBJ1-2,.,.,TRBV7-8,CASSAGRGGYTF,TGTGCCAGCAGCGCAGGTCGGGGAGGCTACACCTTC
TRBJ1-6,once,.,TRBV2,CASSERLTGGGSPLHF,TGTGCCAGCAGTGAAAGGTTGACGGGAGGGGGGTCACCCCTCCACTTT
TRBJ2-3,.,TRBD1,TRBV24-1,CATSDRDRGLDTQYF,TGTGCCACCAGTGATCGGGACAGGGGGCTGGATACGCAGTATTTT
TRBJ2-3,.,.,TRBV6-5,CATIYSGRPDTQYF,TGTGCCACCATATATAGCGGAAGGCCAGATACGCAGTATTTT
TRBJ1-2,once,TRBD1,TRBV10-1,CASSEKRPGQGFYYGYTF,TGCGCCAGCAGTGAGAAAAGACCGGGACAGGGTTTCTACTATGGCTACACCTTC
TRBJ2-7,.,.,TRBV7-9,CASSLEGQSYEQYF,TGTGCCAGCAGCTTGGAGGGCCAATCCTACGAGCAGTACTTC
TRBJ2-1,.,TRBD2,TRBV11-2,CASSSTSGGNEQFF,TGTGCCAGCAGCTCGACTAGCGGGGGCAATGAGCAGTTCTTC
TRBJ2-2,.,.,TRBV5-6,CASSFPANTGELFF,TGTGCCAGCAGCTTCCCCGCGAACACCGGGGAGCTGTTTTTT
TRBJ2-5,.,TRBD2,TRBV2,CAHTPSGGNQETQYF,TGTGCCCATACTCCTAGCGGGGGCAACCAAGAGACCCAGTACTTC
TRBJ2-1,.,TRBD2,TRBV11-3,CASSLERGLAGGPYNEQFF,TGTGCCAGCAGCTTAGAAAGGGGACTAGCGGGAGGTCCCTACAATGAGCAGTTCTTC
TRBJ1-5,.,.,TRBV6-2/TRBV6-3,CASSATRSNQPQHF,TGTGCCAGCAGTGCGACACGGAGCAATCAGCCCCAGCATTTT
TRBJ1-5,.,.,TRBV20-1,CSASWGGLQHF,TGCAGTGCTAGTTGGGGAGGACTCCAGCATTTT
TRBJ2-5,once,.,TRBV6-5,CASRLYRGMETQYF,TGTGCCAGCAGGCTTTATAGGGGGATGGAGACCCAGTACTTC
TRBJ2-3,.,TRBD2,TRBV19,CASSMGLAGGKDTQYF,TGTGCCAGTAGTATGGGACTAGCGGGAGGCAAAGATACGCAGTATTTT
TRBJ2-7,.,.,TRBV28,CASRDSTIYEQYF,TGTGCCAGCAGGGACTCCACGATTTACGAGCAGTACTTC
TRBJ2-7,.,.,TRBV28,CASSPGPNYEQYF,TGTGCCAGCAGCCCTGGGCCAAACTACGAGCAGTACTTC
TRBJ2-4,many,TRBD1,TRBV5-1,CASSRDRGPNIQYF,TGCGCCAGCAGTCGGGACAGGGGGCCGAACATTCAGTACTTC
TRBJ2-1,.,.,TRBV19,CASSFRTRSYNEQFF,TGTGCCAGTAGTTTTAGGACACGTTCCTACAATGAGCAGTTCTTC
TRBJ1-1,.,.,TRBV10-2,CASSVEGNTEAFF,TGCGCCAGCAGCGTTGAGGGGAACACTGAAGCTTTCTTT
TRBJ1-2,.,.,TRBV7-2,CASSFESGGYTF,TGTGCCAGCAGCTTCGAGAGCGGCGGCTACACCTTC